The 6 T cell receptor beta chains below were found in one sample sequenced in a study of T cell repertoires in cytomegalovirus infection. MiXCR was run by TCRdb on the reads, yielding one entry per CDR3 protein. Of about 830,000 distinct CDR3 sequences listed, 32% were seen once; the top ten hold roughly an eighth. Which antigens these TCRs recognize remains unknown. The material was cultured CD8+ T cells from PBMCs, obtained from culture after CMV antigen stimulation. The source of these receptors is a human donor in good health (CMV status not recorded). Some clones in this sample may be carry-over from other donors' samples.

This sequence joins TRBV2 and TRBJ2-5; tentatively, D is TRBD2 (5 bases). The germline CDR1 and CDR2 sequences are SNHLY and FYNNEI. The CDR3 is made up of 12 amino acids. The ends were cut back, 8 bases at V and 3 bases at J, with 10 bases in the middle. CDR3 protein: CASDQEEETQYF. For the CDR3, the DNA is TGTGCCAGCGACCAGGAGGAAGAGACCCAGTACTTC.

As for this clonotype: No conserved phenylalanine or tryptophan is present at the end of the CDR3, so a read error is the likely explanation. The chain links TRBV12-3 or TRBV12-4 to TRBJ1-6, with D possibly matching TRBD1 (5 bases). The CDR3 spans 17 residues. V lost 4 bases and J 7 bases, leaving 20 bases between the germline ends. CDR3 sequence (DNA): TGTGCCAGCAGTTCAGAGCGACAGTCACGGTTCAATTCACCCCTCCACGTT. Protein product: CASSSERQSRFNSPLHV.

About this clonotype itself: A much larger clone lies a single base off, so this may be a read error. The chain combines TRBV7-8 with TRBJ2-1, with D unclear. The CDR3 is made up of 14 amino acids. CDR1 and CDR2 (germline): SGHVS, FQNEAQ. The CDR3 is CASSPTTAPNERFF. CDR3 nucleotides: TGTGCCAGCAGCCCCACGACGGCCCCTAATGAGCGGTTCTTC.

This clonotype was seen a handful of times. This chain connects TRBV7-6 to TRBJ1-6; the D is unclear. The CDR3 is 14 amino acids. Trimming shortened V by 11 bases and J by 5 bases, and 16 bases separated the two germline ends. Germline-derived CDR1 and CDR2 are SGHVS and FNYEAQ. The CDR3 DNA follows: TGTGCCGCATCGACGGCGGCGAATAATTCACCCCTCCACTTT. Residues: CAASTAANNSPLHF.

This clonotype was detected a few times. The CDR3 DNA is TGTGCCAGCAGCCCTAGCGTGGGGGTTAGGGAGCTGTTTTTT. Residues: CASSPSVGVRELFF. The genes are TRBV7-2 and TRBJ2-2; TRBD2 might be the D (6 bases). The CDR3 is made up of 14 amino acids. V lost 5 bases and J 9 bases, leaving 16 bases between the germline ends. CDR1 is SGHTA, CDR2 FQGNSA, per germline.

This chain joins TRBV6-1 and TRBJ1-1; 12 bases fit TRBD1. V was pared by 2 bases and J by 1 base, with 2 bases of the junction left unmatched. Germline V gene sequence: CDR1 MNHNS, CDR2 SASEGT. CDR3 length equals 16 residues. The CDR3 reads CASSEPGQGANTEAFF. The CDR3 DNA follows: TGTGCCAGCAGTGAACCGGGACAGGGGGCGAACACTGAAGCTTTCTTT.